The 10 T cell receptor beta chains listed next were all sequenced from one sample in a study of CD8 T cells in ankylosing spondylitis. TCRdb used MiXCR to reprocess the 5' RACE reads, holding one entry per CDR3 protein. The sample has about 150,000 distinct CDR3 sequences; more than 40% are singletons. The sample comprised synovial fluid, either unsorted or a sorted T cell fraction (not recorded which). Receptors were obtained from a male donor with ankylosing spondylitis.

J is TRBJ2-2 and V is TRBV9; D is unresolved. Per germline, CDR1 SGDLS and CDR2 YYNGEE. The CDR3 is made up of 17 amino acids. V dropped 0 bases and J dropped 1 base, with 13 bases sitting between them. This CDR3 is CASSVADPVENTGELFF. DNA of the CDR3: TGTGCCAGCAGCGTAGCTGACCCCGTAGAGAACACCGGGGAGCTGTTTTTT.

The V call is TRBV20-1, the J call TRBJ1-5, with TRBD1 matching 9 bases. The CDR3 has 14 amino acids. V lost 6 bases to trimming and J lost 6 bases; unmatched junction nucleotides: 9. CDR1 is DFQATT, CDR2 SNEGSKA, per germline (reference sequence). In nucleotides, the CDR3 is TGCAGTGCGAGGACAGGGGACGGTTTTCAGCCCCAGCATTTT. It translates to CSARTGDGFQPQHF.

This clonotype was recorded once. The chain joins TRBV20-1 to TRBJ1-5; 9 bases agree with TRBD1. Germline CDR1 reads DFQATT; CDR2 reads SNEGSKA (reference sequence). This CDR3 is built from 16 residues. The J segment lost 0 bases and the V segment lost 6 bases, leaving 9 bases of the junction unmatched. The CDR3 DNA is TGCAGTGCCGGGACAGGGTCGTTCAGTAGCAATCAGCCCCAGCATTTT. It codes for CSAGTGSFSSNQPQHF.

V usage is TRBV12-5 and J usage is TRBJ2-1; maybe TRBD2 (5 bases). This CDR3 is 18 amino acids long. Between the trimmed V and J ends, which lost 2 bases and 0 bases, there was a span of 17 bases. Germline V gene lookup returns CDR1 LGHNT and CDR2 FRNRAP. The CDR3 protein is CASGLYGIDVSSYNEQFF. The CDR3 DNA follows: TGTGCTAGTGGTTTGTACGGGATTGACGTTAGCTCCTACAATGAGCAGTTCTTC.

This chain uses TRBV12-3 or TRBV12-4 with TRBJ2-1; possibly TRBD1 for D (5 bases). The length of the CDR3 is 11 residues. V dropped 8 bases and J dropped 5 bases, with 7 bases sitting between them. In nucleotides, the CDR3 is TGTGCCAGCCGCAGGGACAATGAGCAGTTCTTC. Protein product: CASRRDNEQFF.

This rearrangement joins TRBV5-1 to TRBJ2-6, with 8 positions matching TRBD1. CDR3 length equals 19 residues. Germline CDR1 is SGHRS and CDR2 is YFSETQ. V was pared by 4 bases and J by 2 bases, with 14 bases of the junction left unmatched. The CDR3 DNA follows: TGCGCCAGCAGCGCTGCGTTGACGACAGGGGTGCCTGGGGCCAACGTCCTGACTTTC. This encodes CASSAALTTGVPGANVLTF. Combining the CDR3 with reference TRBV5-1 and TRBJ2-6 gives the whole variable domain KAGVTQTPRYLIKTRGQQVTLSCSPISGHRSVSWYQQTPGQGLQFLFEYFSETQRNKGNFPGRFSGRQFSNSRSEMNVSTLELGDSALYLCASSAALTTGVPGANVLTFGAGSRLTVL.

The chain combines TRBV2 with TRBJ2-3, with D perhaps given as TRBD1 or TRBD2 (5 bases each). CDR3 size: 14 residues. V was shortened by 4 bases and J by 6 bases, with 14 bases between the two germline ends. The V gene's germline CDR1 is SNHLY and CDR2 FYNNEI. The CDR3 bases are TGTGCCAGCAGTGTGTGGGGGTTTGGGGATACGCAGTATTTT. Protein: CASSVWGFGDTQYF.

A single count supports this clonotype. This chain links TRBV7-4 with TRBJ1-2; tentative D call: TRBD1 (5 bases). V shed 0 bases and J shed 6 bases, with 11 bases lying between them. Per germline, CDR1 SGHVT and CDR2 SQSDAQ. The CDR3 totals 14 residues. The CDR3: CASSLAGGDDGYTF. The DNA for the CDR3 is TGTGCCAGCAGCTTAGCTGGGGGAGACGATGGCTACACCTTC.

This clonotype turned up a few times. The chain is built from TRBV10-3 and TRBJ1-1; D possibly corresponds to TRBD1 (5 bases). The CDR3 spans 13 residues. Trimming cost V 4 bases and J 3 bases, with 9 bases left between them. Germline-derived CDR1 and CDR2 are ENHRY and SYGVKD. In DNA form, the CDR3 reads TGTGCCATCAGTGTTTCGGGGGACACTGAAGCTTTCTTT. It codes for CAISVSGDTEAFF.

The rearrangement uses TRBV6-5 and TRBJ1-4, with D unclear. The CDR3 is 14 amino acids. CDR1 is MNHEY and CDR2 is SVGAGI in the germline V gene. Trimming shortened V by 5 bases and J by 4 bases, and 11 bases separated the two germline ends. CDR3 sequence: CASSNTGFNEKLFF. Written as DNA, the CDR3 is TGTGCCAGCAGTAACACCGGGTTTAATGAAAAACTGTTTTTT.